Below are 30 T cell receptor beta chains sequenced from a single sample in a study of T-cell reconstitution after alpha-beta-depleted transplantation in children. Preparation of the TCRbeta library involved a method that used unique molecular identifiers. From the PCR reads, TCRdb called clonotypes with MiXCR, one entry per CDR3 protein. This sample has around 800,000 distinct CDR3 sequences, with around 15% found just once. Specimen: PBMCs, mostly from graft donor cells, collected 360 days after TCRalphabeta/CD19-depleted stem cell transplant. These receptors originate from a male patient aged 10 to 17 who had a stem cell transplant for acute lymphoblastic leukemia, so the T cells may come from the graft donor.

This clonotype has only a few counts. The chain combines TRBV12-3 or TRBV12-4 with TRBJ2-7; 11 positions match TRBD2. There are 15 residues in the CDR3. V dropped 5 bases and J dropped 4; count of bases not matched to a gene: 7. The CDR3 nucleotides read TGTGCCAGCAGTCCCAAGACTAGCGGGATTTACGAGCAGTACTTC. It encodes CASSPKTSGIYEQYF.

V gene TRBV9 combines with J gene TRBJ2-4; tentative D call: TRBD2 (6 bases). The CDR3 is made up of 14 amino acids. Trimming shortened V by 5 bases and J by 2 bases, and 11 bases separated the two germline ends. Germline CDR1 is SGDLS and CDR2 is YYNGEE. CDR3 nucleotides: TGTGCCAGCAGTTGGGGGGAATCCAAAAACATTCAGTACTTC. Protein: CASSWGESKNIQYF.

This clonotype was detected only a few times. This chain uses TRBV20-1 with TRBJ2-6; the match to TRBD1 covers 7 bases. There are 13 residues in the CDR3. Germline trimming cut 6 bases from V and 2 bases from J; bases unmatched to any gene: 1. Germline loops: CDR1 DFQATT, CDR2 SNEGSKA (reference sequence). In nucleotides, the CDR3 is TGCAGTGCGACAGGGACTGGGGCCAACGTCCTGACTTTC. Residues: CSATGTGANVLTF.

The V and J genes are TRBV12-3 or TRBV12-4 and TRBJ2-7; 10 bases are shared with TRBD2. The V and J ends lost 4 bases and 3 bases, in that order; junction bases with no gene match: 9. The CDR3 contains 16 residues. The CDR3 is CASSYRPGTSDYEQYF. The CDR3 DNA is TGTGCCAGCAGTTACCGACCCGGGACTAGCGACTACGAGCAGTACTTC.

V gene TRBV24-1 combines with J gene TRBJ2-6; TRBD2 is a possible D gene (5 bases). The CDR3 covers 16 residues. Deletions cut 4 bases from V and 4 bases from J, with 13 bases between. The germline V gene has CDR1 KGHDR and CDR2 SFDVKD. CDR3: CATSDPGDRGANVLTF. CDR3 DNA: TGTGCCACCAGTGACCCCGGGGATAGAGGGGCCAACGTCCTGACTTTC.

This clonotype was counted once. The chain is built from TRBV29-1 and TRBJ2-7; TRBD2 matches 10 bases. The ends lost 1 base at V and 2 bases at J; junction bases unmatched: 8. Germline loops: CDR1 SQVTM, CDR2 ANQGSEA. The CDR3 extends over 16 amino acids. The CDR3 DNA is TGCAGCGTTGAAGTCCCTAGCGGGAGACGCCCCTACGAGCAGTACTTC. Its protein product is CSVEVPSGRRPYEQYF.

The J gene is TRBJ1-2, the V gene TRBV19; D not certain. The germline V gene encodes CDR1 LNHDA and CDR2 SQIVND (reference sequence). Deletions cut 7 bases from V and 8 bases from J, with 11 bases between. CDR3 length: 11 amino acids. The CDR3 spells CASNGVEGYTF. The DNA for the CDR3 is TGTGCCAGTAATGGGGTAGAAGGCTACACCTTC.

The genes are TRBV12-3 or TRBV12-4 and TRBJ1-6, with a weak D call TRBD1 (5 bases). Between the trimmed V and J ends, which lost 5 bases and 10 bases, there was a span of 18 bases. There are 15 residues in the CDR3. The CDR3 is CASSPSRVLASPLHF. As DNA, the CDR3 is TGTGCCAGCAGTCCTAGCAGGGTGTTGGCGTCACCCCTCCACTTT.

This chain links TRBV29-1 with TRBJ2-2; D is uncertain. V lost 4 bases and J 3 bases, leaving 9 bases between the germline ends. Germline-derived CDR1 and CDR2 are SQVTM and ANQGSEA. This CDR3 has 13 amino acids. CDR3 sequence: CSVAWVHTGELFF. CDR3 nucleotides: TGCAGCGTTGCCTGGGTGCACACCGGGGAGCTGTTTTTT.

V and J are TRBV18 and TRBJ2-7, with D possibly matching TRBD1 (5 bases). CDR3 length: 15 residues. Germline V lookup: CDR1 KGHSH, CDR2 LQKENI. V was shortened by 3 bases and J by 3 bases, with 15 bases between the two germline ends. CDR3 sequence: CASSPGPRQNYEQYF. In DNA form, the CDR3 reads TGTGCCAGCTCACCCGGCCCTCGACAGAACTACGAGCAGTACTTC.

The chain is built from TRBV2 and TRBJ1-1; D is possibly TRBD1 (6 bases). The CDR3 loop spans 14 amino acids. Germline V lookup: CDR1 SNHLY, CDR2 FYNNEI. V dropped 3 bases and J dropped 2 bases, with 10 bases sitting between them. The CDR3 sequence: CASSDRGVNTEAFF. CDR3 bases: TGTGCCAGCAGTGACAGGGGCGTTAACACTGAAGCTTTCTTT.

This chain links TRBV5-1 with TRBJ2-1, with D unclear. In germline, CDR1 is SGHRS, CDR2 YFSETQ. V lost 4 bases, J lost 10 bases, and 18 bases lay in between. The CDR3 totals 14 residues. The CDR3 loop reads CASSGETLRVEQFF. CDR3 bases: TGCGCCAGCAGCGGTGAAACACTACGGGTGGAGCAGTTCTTC.

This clonotype was detected ten times or more. This chain joins TRBV10-3 and TRBJ2-3; no clear D. The length of the CDR3 is 13 residues. The germline V gene has CDR1 ENHRY and CDR2 SYGVKD. Trimming removed 0 bases at V and 11 bases at J, with 12 bases between. The CDR3 sequence: CAISESVGRMQYF. CDR3 bases: TGTGCCATCAGTGAGTCCGTAGGGCGAATGCAGTATTTT.

This chain links TRBV9 with TRBJ2-5, with TRBD2 identical over 7 bases. Trimming took 0 bases from V and 5 from J; bases not matched to a gene: 7. The CDR3 totals 15 residues. The germline CDR1 and CDR2 sequences are SGDLS and YYNGEE. CDR3 region: CASSVETSVWETQYF. The DNA for the CDR3 is TGTGCCAGCAGCGTAGAAACTAGCGTCTGGGAGACCCAGTACTTC. The whole variable domain, filled in from reference TRBV9 and TRBJ2-5, reads DSGVTQTPKHLITATGQRVTLRCSPRSGDLSVYWYQQSLDQGLQFLIQYYNGEERAKGNILERFSAQQFPDLHSELNLSSLELGDSALYFCASSVETSVWETQYFGPGTRLLVL.

This clonotype came up a few times. This chain links TRBV5-4 with TRBJ2-3; D is perhaps TRBD2 (6 bases). The V end was cut by 3 bases, the J end by 0 bases, with 11 bases between. This CDR3 is built from 15 residues. Germline CDR1 and CDR2: SGHNT and YYREEE (reference sequence). The CDR3 DNA reads TGTGCCAGCAGCTGGAGGAGCGGGAGCACAGATACGCAGTATTTT. It codes for CASSWRSGSTDTQYF.

This clonotype has at least ten counts. This rearrangement joins TRBV7-6 to TRBJ2-5, with unresolved D. There are 13 residues in the CDR3. V lost 2 bases to trimming and J lost 5 bases, with 9 bases between them. CDR1 and CDR2 from the germline V gene are SGHVS and FNYEAQ. The CDR3 DNA follows: TGTGCCAGCAGCTTATTCGCCGGTGAGACCCAGTACTTC. It is translated as CASSLFAGETQYF.

There are many counts of this clonotype. The gene calls are TRBV12-3 or TRBV12-4 and TRBJ1-1; perhaps TRBD1 as D (6 bases). Trimming left V 5 bases short and J 9 bases short, with 13 bases between. The length of the CDR3 is 12 residues. The CDR3 DNA reads as TGTGCCAGCAGTCCAACAGGGTTTAAAGCTTTCTTT. It codes for CASSPTGFKAFF.

The chain couples TRBV20-1 to TRBJ2-7; 8 bases are a match to TRBD1. The CDR3 contains 19 residues. V lost 1 base and J lost 2; bases outside the gene matches: 19. CDR1 and CDR2 (germline): DFQATT, SNEGSKA (reference sequence). The CDR3 sequence: CSARATAPFRDRPPYEQYF. The CDR3 coding sequence is TGCAGTGCTAGAGCAACCGCACCTTTTAGGGACAGGCCACCCTACGAGCAGTACTTC.

The rearrangement links TRBV5-1 to TRBJ2-3; 10 positions agree with TRBD2. The germline gives CDR1 SGHRS, CDR2 YFSETQ. The V and J ends lost 4 bases and 1 base, in that order; junction bases with no gene match: 3. This CDR3 region has 15 residues. This CDR3 is CASSNGTSGTDTQYF. The CDR3 DNA is TGCGCCAGCAGCAACGGGACTAGCGGCACAGATACGCAGTATTTT.

This clonotype was picked up a small number of times. This chain links TRBV30 with TRBJ2-7; a possible D gene is TRBD2 (6 bases). The CDR3 covers 14 residues. The germline V gene has CDR1 GTSNPN and CDR2 SVGIG (reference sequence). With 5 bases removed from V and 2 bases from J, the gap between germline ends came to 16 bases. The DNA for the CDR3 is TGTGCCTGGGAAACGGGAGCCTCCCCCTACGAGCAGTACTTC. Protein product: CAWETGASPYEQYF.

V usage is TRBV20-1 and J usage is TRBJ2-2; a weak D match, TRBD2 (5 bases). The CDR3 consists of 16 residues. Between the trimmed V and J ends, which lost 1 base and 7 bases, there was a span of 19 bases. Germline CDR1 is DFQATT and CDR2 is SNEGSKA (reference sequence). This CDR3 is CSARVNRGGVDGELFF. DNA of the CDR3: TGCAGTGCTAGAGTAAATCGCGGAGGTGTAGACGGGGAGCTGTTTTTT.

This clonotype was found a few times. The gene calls are TRBV20-1 and TRBJ2-3; 9 nucleotides align to TRBD1. The V and J ends lost 2 bases and 8 bases, in that order; junction bases with no gene match: 11. CDR1 is DFQATT, CDR2 SNEGSKA, per germline (reference sequence). The CDR3 is 15 residues long. The CDR3 nucleotides read TGCAGTGCTAGATTCCGGGACAGGGACCTTCTTACGCAGTATTTT. This sequence encodes CSARFRDRDLLTQYF.

J is TRBJ2-5 and V is TRBV7-6; 8 bases match TRBD2. Germline V gene sequence: CDR1 SGHVS, CDR2 FNYEAQ. Germline trimming cut 5 bases from V and 7 bases from J; bases unmatched to any gene: 9. CDR3 length equals 14 residues. This CDR3 reads CASSTGTSRLTQYF. The CDR3 nucleotides are TGTGCCAGCAGCACCGGGACTAGTAGGCTGACCCAGTACTTC.

This clonotype turned up a few times. This chain uses TRBV20-1 with TRBJ1-2; D might be TRBD1 (5 bases). Trimming removed 2 bases from V and 1 base from J, with 8 bases in between. The CDR3 consists of 13 residues. Per germline, CDR1 DFQATT and CDR2 SNEGSKA (reference sequence). The CDR3 sequence is CSARRGRNYGYTF. The CDR3 DNA is TGCAGTGCTAGAAGGGGTCGTAACTATGGCTACACCTTC.

This clonotype came up a few times. The chain uses TRBV18 and TRBJ2-1; tentative D call: TRBD2 (6 bases). Trimming removed 3 bases from V and 4 bases from J, with 10 bases in between. There are 14 residues in the CDR3. Germline V CDR1 and CDR2: KGHSH, LQKENI. The CDR3 coding sequence is TGTGCCAGCTCACCGAGGAGCGGGTACAATGAGCAGTTCTTC. This gives the protein CASSPRSGYNEQFF.

The rearrangement joins TRBV5-1 to TRBJ1-3, with no clear D. The CDR3 consists of 13 residues. Per germline, CDR1 SGHRS and CDR2 YFSETQ. The V gene lost 4 bases and the J gene lost 2 bases, with 7 bases spanning the gap. CDR3 sequence (DNA): TGCGCCAGCAGCCCTCGAACTGGAAACACCATATATTTT. Translation: CASSPRTGNTIYF.

This clonotype was counted a few times. The rearrangement uses TRBV27 and TRBJ1-2; 9 nucleotides agree with TRBD1. This CDR3 is built from 14 residues. The J segment lost 7 bases and the V segment lost 5 bases, leaving 8 bases of the junction unmatched. CDR1 is MNHEY, CDR2 SMNVEV, per germline (reference sequence). The CDR3 here is CASSPRQGVSGYTF. In DNA form, the CDR3 reads TGTGCCAGCAGTCCTCGACAGGGGGTATCTGGCTACACCTTC.

V is TRBV30 and J is TRBJ2-7, with D perhaps TRBD2 (6 bases). Trimming removed 5 bases at V and 3 bases at J, with 17 bases between. Germline V lookup: CDR1 GTSNPN, CDR2 SVGIG (reference sequence). The CDR3 length is 14 residues. The CDR3 region is CAWVPPGVIYEQYF. In DNA form, the CDR3 reads TGTGCCTGGGTACCCCCGGGGGTCATCTACGAGCAGTACTTC.

This chain connects TRBV2 to TRBJ2-3, with TRBD2 as a possible D gene (6 bases). There are 14 residues in the CDR3. Per germline, CDR1 SNHLY and CDR2 FYNNEI. Trimming left V 7 bases short and J 4 bases short, with 15 bases between. CDR3 in amino acids: CASTPGLISDTQYF. As DNA, the CDR3 is TGTGCCAGCACCCCCGGACTAATTTCAGATACGCAGTATTTT.

This chain joins TRBV29-1 and TRBJ2-1, with a tentative D call TRBD2 (5 bases). This CDR3 comprises 12 residues. The germline V gene encodes CDR1 SQVTM and CDR2 ANQGSEA. V dropped 4 bases and J dropped 16 bases, with 20 bases sitting between them. CDR3 DNA: TGCAGCGTTGGAGGGCCTGGGGTCATCGGATTCTTC. Encoded protein: CSVGGPGVIGFF.